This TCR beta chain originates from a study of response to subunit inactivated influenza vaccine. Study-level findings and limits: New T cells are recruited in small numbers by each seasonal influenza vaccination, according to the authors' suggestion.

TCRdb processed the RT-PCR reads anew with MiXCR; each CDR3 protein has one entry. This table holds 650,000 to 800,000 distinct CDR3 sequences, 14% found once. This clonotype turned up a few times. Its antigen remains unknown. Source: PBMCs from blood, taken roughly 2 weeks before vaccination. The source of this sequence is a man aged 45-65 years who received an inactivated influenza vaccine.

CDR3 DNA sequence: TGTGCCAGCAGCCCAACAGGGTCTCATGGCTACACCTTC. Its translation: CASSPTGSHGYTF. V gene TRBV7-9 combines with J gene TRBJ1-2; maybe TRBD1 (6 bases). CDR1 SEHNR and CDR2 FQNEAQ come from the germline V gene (reference sequence). Deletions cut 5 bases from V and 6 bases from J, with 13 bases between. The CDR3 length is 13 residues.